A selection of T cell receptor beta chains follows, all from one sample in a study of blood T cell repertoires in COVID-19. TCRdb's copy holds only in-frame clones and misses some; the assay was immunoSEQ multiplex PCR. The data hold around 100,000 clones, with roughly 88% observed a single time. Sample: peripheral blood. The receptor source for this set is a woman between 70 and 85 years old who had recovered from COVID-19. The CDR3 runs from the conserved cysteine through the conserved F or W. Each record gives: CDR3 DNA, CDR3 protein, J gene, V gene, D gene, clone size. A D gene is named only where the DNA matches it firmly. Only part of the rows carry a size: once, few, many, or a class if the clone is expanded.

TGTGCCAGCGGACTACTAGCGGGAGGTACCGGGGAGCTGTTTTTT	CASGLLAGGTGELFF	TRBJ2-2	TRBV11-3	TRBD2	.
TGTGCCAGCAGCCTCCCAGGGAACGGCGGGGAGCTGTTTTTT	CASSLPGNGGELFF	TRBJ2-2	TRBV6-5	.	.
TGTGCCAGCAGCTACGGGGATGCAACTAATGAAAAACTGTTTTTT	CASSYGDATNEKLFF	TRBJ1-4	TRBV11-1	.	.
TGTGCCAGCAGCTACCTAGCGGGACAAGGTTACGAGCAGTACTTC	CASSYLAGQGYEQYF	TRBJ2-7	TRBV5-4	TRBD2	.
TGTGCCAGCAGCCGAGGACTAGCGGGGCCCCCGGATACGCAGTATTTT	CASSRGLAGPPDTQYF	TRBJ2-3	TRBV6-2/TRBV6-3	TRBD2	once
TGTGCCAGCCGCAGGAGTAGTCCCTTAGCGGAGCAGTACTTC	CASRRSSPLAEQYF	TRBJ2-7	TRBV6-5	.	.
TGTGCCAGCAGTTTAAGACAGGTCGCCCTCGGGGAGCTGTTTTTT	CASSLRQVALGELFF	TRBJ2-2	TRBV28	.	.
TGTGCCAGCAGCTTAGGGAGGGGGGGGCATTCACCCCTCCACTTT	CASSLGRGGHSPLHF	TRBJ1-6	TRBV7-2	.	once
TGTGCCAGTAGTGCACCGGGGGACACTGAAGCTTTCTTT	CASSAPGDTEAFF	TRBJ1-1	TRBV19	.	once
TGTGCCAGCAGTCGCTCCAATGGCGGGAGTGGGTCCTACGAGCAGTACTTC	CASSRSNGGSGSYEQYF	TRBJ2-7	TRBV7-2	TRBD2	.
TGTGCCAGCAGCTTGACAGGGGCGGGGACCTACGAGCAGTACTTC	CASSLTGAGTYEQYF	TRBJ2-7	TRBV7-3	TRBD1	.
TGTGCCTGGGAGCGAGGCGACAGATTCTTGAGTGGCTACACCTTC	CAWERGDRFLSGYTF	TRBJ1-2	TRBV30	.	.
TGTGCCAGCAGCGCCTCGGGGGGGGAGTACGAGCAGTACTTC	CASSASGGEYEQYF	TRBJ2-7	TRBV9	TRBD2	.
TGTGCCAGCAGTGTCCACAGGGTTGGCTACACCTTC	CASSVHRVGYTF	TRBJ1-2	TRBV28	.	.
TGTGCCAGCTCACTGGCGGGGTTGAAAGAGCAGTACTTC	CASSLAGLKEQYF	TRBJ2-7	TRBV18	.	once
TGCGCCAGCAGCCAAGACGACGCGCTAGCGGGAGGCTACGAGCAGTACTTC	CASSQDDALAGGYEQYF	TRBJ2-7	TRBV4-1	TRBD2	.
TGTGCCAGCAGCCTATACTACGAGCAGTACTTC	CASSLYYEQYF	TRBJ2-7	TRBV3-1/TRBV3-2	.	.
TGTGCCAGCAGTTCTAGAGGGTTGAGGACAGATACGCAGTATTTT	CASSSRGLRTDTQYF	TRBJ2-3	TRBV6-2/TRBV6-3	.	.
TGTGCTAGCAGCGCTTTTCGAGCGGGACTCGAGCAGTACTTC	CASSAFRAGLEQYF	TRBJ2-7	TRBV7-9	TRBD2	.
TGTGCCAGCAGTCGCCCCCACTTAGCGGACCTCTCCTACAATGAGCAGTTCTTC	CASSRPHLADLSYNEQFF	TRBJ2-1	TRBV27	.	.
TGTGCCAGCAGTTTAAACAGGGGTGTCTATGGCTACACCTTC	CASSLNRGVYGYTF	TRBJ1-2	TRBV27	TRBD1	.
TGTGCCAGCAGTAACAGGGATCAAGAGACCCAGTACTTC	CASSNRDQETQYF	TRBJ2-5	TRBV2	.	.
TGCGCCAGCAGCCAAGTGTCAAGACTTGAAAAACTGTTTTTT	CASSQVSRLEKLFF	TRBJ1-4	TRBV4-1	.	.
TGTGCCAGCAGCTTAATCGACAGGGCCTCCTACAATGAGCAGTTCTTC	CASSLIDRASYNEQFF	TRBJ2-1	TRBV7-3	TRBD1	.
TGTGCCACCGCGGGGGGTAGCGGGAGAATCGAGACCCAGTACTTC	CATAGGSGRIETQYF	TRBJ2-5	TRBV6-5	TRBD2	.
TGTGCCAGCGCGGCAGGGGTTCAAGAGACCCAGTACTTC	CASAAGVQETQYF	TRBJ2-5	TRBV6-5	.	.
TGTGCCAGCAGTGAAACGACAGGAAGACAGCCCCAGCATTTT	CASSETTGRQPQHF	TRBJ1-5	TRBV2	.	few
TGCGCCAGCAGCTTGCGCCCGACAGGGGAAAATTCACCCCTCCACTTT	CASSLRPTGENSPLHF	TRBJ1-6	TRBV5-1	TRBD1	few
TGTGCCAGCAGCTACGGTGGGCTAGCGGGACCCTTCACCGGGGAGCTGTTTTTT	CASSYGGLAGPFTGELFF	TRBJ2-2	TRBV7-6	TRBD2	.
TGCAGTGCTAGTAGGGGGGGGACCTACGAGCAGTACTTC	CSASRGGTYEQYF	TRBJ2-7	TRBV20-1	.	once
TGTGCCAGCAGTTGGCGCAATCAGCCCCAGCATTTT	CASSWRNQPQHF	TRBJ1-5	TRBV6-2/TRBV6-3	.	.
TGTGCCAGCATGGCGGGAGGCCTGAGCTCCTACGAGCAGTACTTC	CASMAGGLSSYEQYF	TRBJ2-7	TRBV25-1	TRBD2	.
TGCGCCAGCAGCTTGGTGGGGTCTAGCGCTAACAATGAGCAGTTCTTC	CASSLVGSSANNEQFF	TRBJ2-1	TRBV5-1	.	.
TGTGCCAGCAGCTCCACCGCTGCCAGGCGGAACACTGAAGCTTTCTTT	CASSSTAARRNTEAFF	TRBJ1-1	TRBV5-4	.	.
TGTGCCAGCTCACCGTGGGGGGATCCCGCAGATACGCAGTATTTT	CASSPWGDPADTQYF	TRBJ2-3	TRBV18	.	.
TGTGCCAGCAGTCCCGGGACAGGACCCCTACACAGCTCCTACGAGCAGTACTTC	CASSPGTGPLHSSYEQYF	TRBJ2-7	TRBV28	TRBD1	.
TGTGCCAGTAGTCCCCCAGGGGACAATCAGCCCCAGCATTTT	CASSPPGDNQPQHF	TRBJ1-5	TRBV19	.	.
TGTGCCAGCAGTTTAAGGGCAGACTATAGCAATCAGCCCCAGCATTTT	CASSLRADYSNQPQHF	TRBJ1-5	TRBV27	.	.
TGTGCCAGCAGTACGCAGGGGACAGGGCCCAACAATGAGCAGTTCTTC	CASSTQGTGPNNEQFF	TRBJ2-1	TRBV27	TRBD1	.
TGCGCCAGCAGTGAGTTGCGACAGGGGGCGAGGCAGCCCCAGCATTTT	CASSELRQGARQPQHF	TRBJ1-5	TRBV10-1	TRBD1	.
TGTGCCAGCAGCTTCGTGCAGTCTTCCGAGCAGTACTTC	CASSFVQSSEQYF	TRBJ2-7	TRBV7-3	.	.
TGTGCCAGTAGTTCGAGGCTAGCGGCGAACACCGGGGAGCTGTTTTTT	CASSSRLAANTGELFF	TRBJ2-2	TRBV19	TRBD2	.
TGTGCCAGCAGCCGAGTGGGCCCCTGGGGGGGTGGCTACACCTTC	CASSRVGPWGGGYTF	TRBJ1-2	TRBV7-8	.	.
TGTGCCACCCGCCGGGACATTAGCAATCAGCCCCAGCATTTT	CATRRDISNQPQHF	TRBJ1-5	TRBV6-6	.	.
TGCGCCAGCAGCTCCACCAGGTTCACTGAAGCTTTCTTT	CASSSTRFTEAFF	TRBJ1-1	TRBV5-1	.	.
TGTGCCAGCAGCTTAGCGTACTGGCGGTCCCCCTACAATGAGCAGTTCTTC	CASSLAYWRSPYNEQFF	TRBJ2-1	TRBV7-8	.	.
TGTGCCATCAGTGAGTCAAAGGGAGCAGGAGAAAAACTGTTTTTT	CAISESKGAGEKLFF	TRBJ1-4	TRBV10-3	.	.